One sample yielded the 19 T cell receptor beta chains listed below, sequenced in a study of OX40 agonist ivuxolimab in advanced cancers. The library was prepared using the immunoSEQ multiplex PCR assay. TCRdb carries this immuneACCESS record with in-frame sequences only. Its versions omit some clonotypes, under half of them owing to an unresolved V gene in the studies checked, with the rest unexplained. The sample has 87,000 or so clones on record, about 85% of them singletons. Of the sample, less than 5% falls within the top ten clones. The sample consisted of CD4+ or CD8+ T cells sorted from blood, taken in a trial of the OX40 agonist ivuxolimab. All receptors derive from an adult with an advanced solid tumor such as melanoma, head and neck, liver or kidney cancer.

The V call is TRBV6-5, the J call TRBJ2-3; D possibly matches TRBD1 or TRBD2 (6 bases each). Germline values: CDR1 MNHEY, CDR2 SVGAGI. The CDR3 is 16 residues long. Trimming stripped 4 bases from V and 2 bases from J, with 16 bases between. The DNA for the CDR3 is TGTGCCAGCAGTTTGGGGGGCCCTCTATTCACAGATACGCAGTATTTT. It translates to CASSLGGPLFTDTQYF.

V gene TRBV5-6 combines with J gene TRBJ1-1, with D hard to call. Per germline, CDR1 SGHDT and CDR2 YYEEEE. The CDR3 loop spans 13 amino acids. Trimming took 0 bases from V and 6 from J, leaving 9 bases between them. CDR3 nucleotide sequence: TGTGCCAGCAGCTTGGAGAACGACGCTGAAGCTTTCTTT. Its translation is CASSLENDAEAFF. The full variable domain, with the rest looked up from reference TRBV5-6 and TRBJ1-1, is DAGVTQSPTHLIKTRGQQVTLRCSPKSGHDTVSWYQQALGQGPQFIFQYYEEEERQRGNFPDRFSGHQFPNYSSELNVNALLLGDSALYLCASSLENDAEAFFGQGTRLTVV.

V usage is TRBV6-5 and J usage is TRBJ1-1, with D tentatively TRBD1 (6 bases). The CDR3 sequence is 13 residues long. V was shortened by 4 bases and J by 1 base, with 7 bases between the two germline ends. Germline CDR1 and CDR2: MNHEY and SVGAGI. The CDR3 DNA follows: TGTGCCAGCAGTTGGACAGCGAACACTGAAGCTTTCTTT. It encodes CASSWTANTEAFF.

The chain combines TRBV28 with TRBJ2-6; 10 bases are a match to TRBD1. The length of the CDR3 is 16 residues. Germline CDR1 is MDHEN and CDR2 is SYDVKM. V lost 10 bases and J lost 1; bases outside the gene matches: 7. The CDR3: CATTTGGASGANVLTF. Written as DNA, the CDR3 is TGTGCCACCACGACAGGGGGCGCATCTGGGGCCAACGTCCTGACTTTC.

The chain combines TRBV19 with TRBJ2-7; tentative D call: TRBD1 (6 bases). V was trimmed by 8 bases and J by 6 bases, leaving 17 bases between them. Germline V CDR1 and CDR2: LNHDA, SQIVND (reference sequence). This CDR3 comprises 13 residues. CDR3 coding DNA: TGTGCCAGTGAAGGGACAAAGACCTCCGAGCAGTACTTC. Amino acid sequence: CASEGTKTSEQYF.

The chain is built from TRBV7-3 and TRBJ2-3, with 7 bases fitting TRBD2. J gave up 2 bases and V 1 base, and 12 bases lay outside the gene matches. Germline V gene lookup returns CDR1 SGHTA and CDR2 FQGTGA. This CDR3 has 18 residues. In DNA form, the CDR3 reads TGTGCCAGCAGCTTAAGGGGCGTGAGGGAGGGCCCCACAGATACGCAGTATTTT. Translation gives CASSLRGVREGPTDTQYF.

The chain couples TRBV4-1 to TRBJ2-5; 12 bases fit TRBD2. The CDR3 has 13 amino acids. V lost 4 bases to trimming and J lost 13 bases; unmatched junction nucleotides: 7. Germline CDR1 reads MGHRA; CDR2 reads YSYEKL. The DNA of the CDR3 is TGCGCCAGCAGCCCGGGACTAGCGGGTAGAGGGTACTTC. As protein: CASSPGLAGRGYF.

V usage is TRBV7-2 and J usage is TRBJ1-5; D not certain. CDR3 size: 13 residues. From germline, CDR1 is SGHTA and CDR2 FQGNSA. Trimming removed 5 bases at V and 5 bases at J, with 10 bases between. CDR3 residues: CASSLDSDQPQHF. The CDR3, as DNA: TGTGCCAGCAGCCTGGACTCAGATCAGCCCCAGCATTTT.

The CDR3 DNA sequence: TGCGCCAGCAGTGAACAGGCCCTGCCTAATGAGCAGTTCTTC. Its protein product is CASSEQALPNEQFF. The J gene is TRBJ2-1, the V gene TRBV10-2; weak D call: TRBD1 (5 bases). Between the trimmed V and J ends, which lost 3 bases and 7 bases, there was a span of 13 bases. CDR3 length: 14 amino acids. From germline, CDR1 is WSHSY and CDR2 SAAADI.

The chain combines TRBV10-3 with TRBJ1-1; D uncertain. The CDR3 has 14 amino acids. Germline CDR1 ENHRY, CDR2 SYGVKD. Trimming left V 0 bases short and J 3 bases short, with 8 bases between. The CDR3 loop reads CAISESVSYTEAFF. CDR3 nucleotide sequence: TGTGCCATCAGTGAGTCGGTCAGCTACACTGAAGCTTTCTTT.

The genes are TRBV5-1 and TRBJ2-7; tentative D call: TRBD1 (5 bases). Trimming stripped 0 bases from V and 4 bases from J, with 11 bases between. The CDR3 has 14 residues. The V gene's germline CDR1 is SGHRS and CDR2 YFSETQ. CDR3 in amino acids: CASSLVGENYEQYF. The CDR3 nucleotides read TGCGCCAGCAGCTTGGTAGGGGAAAATTACGAGCAGTACTTC.

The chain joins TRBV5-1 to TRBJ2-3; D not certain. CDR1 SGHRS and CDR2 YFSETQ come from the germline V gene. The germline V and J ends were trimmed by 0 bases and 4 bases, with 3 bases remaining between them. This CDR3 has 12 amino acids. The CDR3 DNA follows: TGCGCCAGCAGCTTGGGGGCAGATACGCAGTATTTT. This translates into CASSLGADTQYF.

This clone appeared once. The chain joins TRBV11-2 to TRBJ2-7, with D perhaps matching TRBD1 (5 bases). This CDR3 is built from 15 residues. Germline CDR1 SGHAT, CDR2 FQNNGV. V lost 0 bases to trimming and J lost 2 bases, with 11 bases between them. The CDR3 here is CASSLEGAGTYEQYF. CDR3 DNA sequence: TGTGCCAGCAGCTTAGAAGGGGCAGGGACCTACGAGCAGTACTTC.

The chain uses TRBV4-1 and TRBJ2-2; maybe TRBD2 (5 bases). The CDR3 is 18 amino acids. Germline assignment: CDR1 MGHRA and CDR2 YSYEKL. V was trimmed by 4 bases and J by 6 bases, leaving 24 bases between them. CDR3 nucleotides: TGCGCCAGCAGCCGACCAGTGCCCTTACTAGTTCGGGCCGGGGAGCTGTTTTTT. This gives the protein CASSRPVPLLVRAGELFF.

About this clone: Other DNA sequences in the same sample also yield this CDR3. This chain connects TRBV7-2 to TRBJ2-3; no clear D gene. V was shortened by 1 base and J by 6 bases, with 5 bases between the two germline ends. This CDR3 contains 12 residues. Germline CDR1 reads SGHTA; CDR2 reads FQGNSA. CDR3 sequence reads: CASSLDSDTQYF. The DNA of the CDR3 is TGTGCCAGCAGCTTAGATTCTGATACGCAGTATTTT. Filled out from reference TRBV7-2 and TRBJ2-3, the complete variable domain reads GAGVSQSPSNKVTEKGKDVELRCDPISGHTALYWYRQSLGQGLEFLIYFQGNSAPDKSGLPSDRFSAERTGGSVSTLTIQRTQQEDSAVYLCASSLDSDTQYFGPGTRLTVL.

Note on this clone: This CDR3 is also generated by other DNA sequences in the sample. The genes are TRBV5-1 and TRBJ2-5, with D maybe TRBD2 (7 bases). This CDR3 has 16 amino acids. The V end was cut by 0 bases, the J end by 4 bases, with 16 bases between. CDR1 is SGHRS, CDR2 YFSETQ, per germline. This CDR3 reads CASSLERGDYLETQYF. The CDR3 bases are TGCGCCAGCAGCTTGGAGAGGGGGGACTACCTAGAGACCCAGTACTTC.

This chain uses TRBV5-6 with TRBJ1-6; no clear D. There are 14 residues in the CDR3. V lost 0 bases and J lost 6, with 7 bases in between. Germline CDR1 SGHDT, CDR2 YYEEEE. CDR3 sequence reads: CASSLGETNSPLHF. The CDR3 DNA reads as TGTGCCAGCAGCTTGGGGGAAACTAATTCACCCCTCCACTTT.

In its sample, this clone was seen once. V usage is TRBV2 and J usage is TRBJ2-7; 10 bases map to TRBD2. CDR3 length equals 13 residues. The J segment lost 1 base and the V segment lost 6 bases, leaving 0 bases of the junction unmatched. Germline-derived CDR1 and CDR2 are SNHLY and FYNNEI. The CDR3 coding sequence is TGTGCCAGCAGGGGACTAGCGTCCTACGAGCAGTACTTC. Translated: CASRGLASYEQYF.

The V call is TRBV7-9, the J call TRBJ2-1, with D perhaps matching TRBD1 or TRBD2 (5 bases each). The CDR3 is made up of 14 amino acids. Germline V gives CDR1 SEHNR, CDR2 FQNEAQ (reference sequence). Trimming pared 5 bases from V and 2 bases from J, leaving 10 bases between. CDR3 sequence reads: CASSEEGPYNEQFF. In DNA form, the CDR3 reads TGTGCCAGCAGCGAAGAGGGGCCCTACAATGAGCAGTTCTTC.